One and the same sample provided the 30 T cell receptor beta chains below, sequenced in a study of radiotherapy plus CTLA-4 blockade in lung cancer. Measured with immunoSEQ multiplex PCR; TCRdb has only the in-frame clones, and not every one. The sample records roughly 120,000 clones, 81% being singletons. Sequenced material: peripheral blood, taken from a patient treated with radiotherapy plus ipilimumab. All receptors derive from a human donor with non-small cell lung cancer that progressed on radiotherapy plus ipilimumab. Some clones in this sample may be carry-over from other donors' samples.

The chain links TRBV19 to TRBJ1-5; D is undetermined. The CDR3 length is 12 residues. Deletions cut 6 bases from V and 4 bases from J, with 7 bases between. Germline V CDR1 and CDR2: LNHDA, SQIVND (reference sequence). The chain's CDR3 is CASRNGNQPQHF. DNA of the CDR3: TGTGCCAGTAGAAACGGAAATCAGCCCCAGCATTTT.

The rearrangement joins TRBV13 to TRBJ1-2; D unclear. Germline CDR1 and CDR2: PRHDT and FYEKMQ (reference sequence). Trimming stripped 5 bases from V and 2 bases from J, with 9 bases between. The CDR3 is 13 amino acids. CDR3 DNA sequence: TGTGCCAGCAGCCACAGCGGGAACTATGGCTACACCTTC. Its translation is CASSHSGNYGYTF.

This chain connects TRBV9 to TRBJ2-7; D is unresolved. Trimming took off 0 bases at V and 2 bases at J, with 15 bases between the two ends. The CDR3 consists of 16 residues. Germline values: CDR1 SGDLS, CDR2 YYNGEE. The CDR3, as DNA: TGTGCCAGCAGCGTAGACGTTCAGATGACTCCCTACGAGCAGTACTTC. The encoded protein is CASSVDVQMTPYEQYF. The full variable domain, rest sourced from reference TRBV9 and TRBJ2-7, is DSGVTQTPKHLITATGQRVTLRCSPRSGDLSVYWYQQSLDQGLQFLIQYYNGEERAKGNILERFSAQQFPDLHSELNLSSLELGDSALYFCASSVDVQMTPYEQYFGPGTRLTVT.

The chain couples TRBV27 to TRBJ2-7; 8 bases agree with TRBD1. CDR1 is MNHEY and CDR2 is SMNVEV in the germline V gene (reference sequence). The CDR3 sequence is 15 residues long. The ends lost 5 bases at V and 3 bases at J; junction bases unmatched: 9. The CDR3 DNA sequence: TGTGCCAGCAGTCCTGACCCGGGACAGGACTACGAGCAGTACTTC. Translating gives CASSPDPGQDYEQYF.

The chain employs TRBV11-2 and TRBJ2-3; D unresolved. This CDR3 region has 15 residues. Trimming stripped 2 bases from V and 6 bases from J, with 15 bases between. CDR1 and CDR2 (germline): SGHAT, FQNNGV. CDR3 DNA sequence: TGTGCCAGCAGCTTAAGTGGTGCTTTTGCCGATACGCAGTATTTT. As protein: CASSLSGAFADTQYF.

The chain joins TRBV4-3 to TRBJ1-5; D gene unclear. V lost 1 base, J lost 6 bases, and 16 bases lay in between. The CDR3 is 16 amino acids. Germline V gene data show CDR1 as LGHNA and CDR2 as YSLEER. DNA of the CDR3: TGCGCCAGCAGCCAAGGGGCTGGGAGGGTTGGTCAGCCCCAGCATTTT. Translated, it gives CASSQGAGRVGQPQHF.

This chain uses TRBV7-2 with TRBJ2-7; D is uncertain. This CDR3 contains 14 residues. V lost 1 base and J 5 bases, leaving 12 bases between the germline ends. Germline-derived CDR1 and CDR2 are SGHTA and FQGNSA. The CDR3 nucleotides read TGTGCCAGCAGCTTAGTCGGCAGGACCAACGAGCAGTACTTC. Translating gives CASSLVGRTNEQYF.

The V and J genes are TRBV7-3 and TRBJ2-7, with 8 bases identical to TRBD2. The length of the CDR3 is 14 residues. The trim removed 5 bases at V and 0 bases at J, leaving 3 bases unmatched. Per germline, CDR1 SGHTA and CDR2 FQGTGA. In DNA, the CDR3 is TGTGCCAGCAGCCCGGGGGGGAGCTCCTACGAGCAGTACTTC. Translating gives CASSPGGSSYEQYF.

The chain uses TRBV5-4 and TRBJ1-4, with TRBD1 matching 9 bases. Germline CDR1 is SGHNT and CDR2 is YYREEE (reference sequence). CDR3 size: 15 residues. J lost 10 bases, V lost 0 bases, and 7 bases had no gene match. Here the CDR3 reads CASSLGGTGLGKLFF. The CDR3 DNA reads as TGTGCCAGCAGCTTGGGCGGGACAGGGTTAGGAAAACTGTTTTTT.

This chain connects TRBV5-1 to TRBJ2-3; D gene ambiguous. Germline V lookup: CDR1 SGHRS, CDR2 YFSETQ. With 0 bases removed from V and 5 bases from J, the gap between germline ends came to 4 bases. The CDR3 consists of 12 residues. CDR3 residues: CASSLGLDTQYF. The DNA for the CDR3 is TGCGCCAGCAGCTTGGGTCTAGATACGCAGTATTTT.

The CDR3 sequence is CASSTKPKDNGYTF. The CDR3 DNA reads as TGTGCCAGCAGCACCAAACCGAAAGATAATGGCTACACCTTC. V usage is TRBV9 and J usage is TRBJ1-2; D remains unclear. CDR3 size: 14 residues. CDR1 SGDLS and CDR2 YYNGEE come from the germline V gene. Between the trimmed V and J ends, which lost 4 bases and 6 bases, there was a span of 16 bases.

In this sample, this clone turned up a few times. This chain uses TRBV7-9 with TRBJ1-2; the D is unclear. With 3 bases removed from V and 5 bases from J, the gap between germline ends came to 16 bases. Germline V CDR1 and CDR2: SEHNR, FQNEAQ (reference sequence). This CDR3 is 15 amino acids long. In nucleotides, the CDR3 is TGTGCCAGCAGCTTGCCGGTAGGGCTTCATTATGGCTACACCTTC. Translated, it gives CASSLPVGLHYGYTF. The full variable domain, rest sourced from reference TRBV7-9 and TRBJ1-2, is DTGVSQNPRHKITKRGQNVTFRCDPISEHNRLYWYRQTLGQGPEFLTYFQNEAQLEKSRLLSDRFSAERPKGSFSTLEIQRTEQGDSAMYLCASSLPVGLHYGYTFGSGTRLTVV.

The V call is TRBV9, the J call TRBJ2-2; tentative D call: TRBD1 (6 bases). With 0 bases removed from V and 5 bases from J, the gap between germline ends came to 8 bases. Germline CDR1 and CDR2: SGDLS and YYNGEE. The CDR3 extends over 14 amino acids. The CDR3 protein is CASSVDTGTGELFF. In nucleotides, the CDR3 is TGTGCCAGCAGCGTAGATACAGGGACCGGGGAGCTGTTTTTT.

The sample holds a few counts of this clone. The gene calls are TRBV5-1 and TRBJ2-2; 11 nucleotides agree with TRBD1. The CDR3 sequence is 16 residues long. Germline V lookup: CDR1 SGHRS, CDR2 YFSETQ. J was trimmed by 0 bases and V by 5 bases; bases with no gene match: 3. CDR3 region: CASSRGQGANTGELFF. As DNA, the CDR3 is TGCGCCAGCAGTAGGGGACAGGGGGCGAACACCGGGGAGCTGTTTTTT.

The chain has TRBV29-1 and TRBJ1-1; 8 nucleotides match TRBD1. Trimming at V came to 6 bases and at J to 0 bases, leaving 18 bases not matched to a gene. The CDR3 is 18 residues long. CDR1 and CDR2 from the germline V gene are SQVTM and ANQGSEA. This chain's CDR3 is CSVGDRPRRWLMNTEAFF. Written as DNA, the CDR3 is TGCAGCGTAGGGGACAGGCCTCGAAGGTGGTTGATGAACACTGAAGCTTTCTTT.

This chain joins TRBV4-3 and TRBJ1-5; TRBD1 aligns across 7 bases. Unmatched junction bases numbered 7, after V lost 4 bases and J lost 4 bases. CDR3 size: 15 residues. Per germline, CDR1 LGHNA and CDR2 YSLEER. Here the CDR3 reads CASSPDRALNQPQHF. The CDR3 coding sequence is TGCGCCAGCAGCCCCGACAGGGCCCTAAATCAGCCCCAGCATTTT.

The chain joins TRBV15 to TRBJ2-5, with D perhaps TRBD2 (5 bases). The CDR3 is made up of 14 amino acids. Trimming removed 0 bases from V and 2 bases from J, with 7 bases in between. CDR1 and CDR2 from the germline V gene are LNHNV and YYDKDF (reference sequence). The CDR3: CATSRDIAQETQYF. CDR3 DNA: TGTGCCACCAGCAGAGATATAGCGCAAGAGACCCAGTACTTC.

This clone is a singleton in its sample. V gene TRBV5-1 combines with J gene TRBJ2-1; 8 positions agree with TRBD2. Unmatched junction bases numbered 7, after V lost 1 base and J lost 4 bases. CDR1 is SGHRS, CDR2 YFSETQ, per germline. The CDR3 is made up of 16 amino acids. The DNA for the CDR3 is TGCGCCAGCAGCTTGTCAGCGGGGGCCAGTTACAATGAGCAGTTCTTC. Translation gives CASSLSAGASYNEQFF.

The chain couples TRBV18 to TRBJ1-1; D call uncertain. Trimming left V 8 bases short and J 5 bases short, with 21 bases between. The V gene's germline CDR1 is KGHSH and CDR2 LQKENI. This CDR3 comprises 15 residues. The chain's CDR3 is CASPSFVTGRTEAFF. Here the CDR3 DNA reads TGTGCCAGCCCCTCGTTCGTAACTGGGCGAACTGAAGCTTTCTTT.

The CDR3 loop is CASSEAGFEADTQYF. The CDR3 region has the DNA TGTGCCAGCAGTGAAGCGGGGTTCGAAGCAGATACGCAGTATTTT. The rearrangement links TRBV6-1 to TRBJ2-3; no clear D. In germline, CDR1 is MNHNS, CDR2 SASEGT. CDR3 size: 15 residues. The ends were cut back, 0 bases at V and 4 bases at J, with 11 bases in the middle.

The chain links TRBV4-2 to TRBJ2-1, with D possibly TRBD2 on 5 matching bases. V was cut by 0 bases and J by 7 bases, with 10 bases left in between. This CDR3 has 14 amino acids. The germline V gene has CDR1 LGHNA and CDR2 YNFKEQ. DNA for the CDR3: TGTGCCAGCAGCCAAGACGGCCCGGGAAATGAGCAGTTCTTC. Its translation: CASSQDGPGNEQFF.

The chain couples TRBV5-1 to TRBJ1-2, with unresolved D. CDR1 SGHRS and CDR2 YFSETQ come from the germline V gene. The CDR3 consists of 13 residues. Trimming removed 2 bases at V and 2 bases at J, with 7 bases between. CDR3 nucleotide sequence: TGCGCCAGCAGCTTCTCCAGAAACTATGGCTACACCTTC. Its protein is CASSFSRNYGYTF.

Points on this clone: With only one base between it and a far larger clone, this is likely a read error. Distinct nucleotide sequences in the sample also encode this CDR3. The V call is TRBV4-1, the J call TRBJ1-5, with TRBD1 as a possible D gene (5 bases). V was clipped by 3 bases and J by 5 bases, with 14 bases between them. Looked up from germline, CDR1 is MGHRA and CDR2 is YSYEKL. The CDR3 length is 15 residues. The CDR3 bases are TGCGCCAGCAGCCATCGACAGACCCTCGATCAGCCCCAGCATTTT. It translates to CASSHRQTLDQPQHF.

The J gene is TRBJ2-2, the V gene TRBV4-2; D is unresolved. Germline loops: CDR1 LGHNA, CDR2 YNFKEQ. This CDR3 spans 16 amino acids. Trimming left V 4 bases short and J 0 bases short, with 12 bases between. CDR3 DNA: TGTGCCAGCAGCCTCGTTAGCATGGCGAACACCGGGGAGCTGTTTTTT. Translated, it gives CASSLVSMANTGELFF.

The gene calls are TRBV6-5 and TRBJ2-7; 9 nucleotides match TRBD1. The V gene end was trimmed by 6 bases and the J gene end by 5 bases; junction bases not matched to a gene: 5. Germline CDR1 is MNHEY and CDR2 is SVGAGI. CDR3 size: 13 residues. CDR3 protein: CASSRDRENEQYF. The CDR3 nucleotides read TGTGCCAGCAGCCGGGACAGGGAGAACGAGCAGTACTTC.

The CDR3 DNA reads TGTGCCAGCAGCTCCGGGACAGCGATCCGAAGGTTGTACTTC. As protein: CASSSGTAIRRLYF. The gene calls are TRBV9 and TRBJ2-7; 7 nucleotides align to TRBD1. The CDR3 consists of 14 residues. Trimming cost V 4 bases and J 12 bases; bases outside gene matches: 16. Germline CDR1 SGDLS, CDR2 YYNGEE.

The V call is TRBV7-2, the J call TRBJ2-5; 8 positions match TRBD1. In germline, CDR1 is SGHTA, CDR2 FQGNSA. V was pared by 9 bases and J by 4 bases, with 7 bases of the junction left unmatched. The CDR3 has 13 residues. This CDR3 reads CASRQGSLETQYF. CDR3 in DNA: TGTGCCAGTCGACAGGGGTCCTTAGAGACCCAGTACTTC.

This clone was seen only once. The CDR3 protein is CASSLVQTQYNEQFF. The CDR3 DNA sequence: TGCGCCAGCAGCTTGGTTCAAACACAATACAATGAGCAGTTCTTC. V is TRBV5-1 and J is TRBJ2-1; D call uncertain. The length of the CDR3 is 15 residues. V gave up 0 bases and J gave up 4 bases, with 11 bases separating them. From germline, CDR1 is SGHRS and CDR2 YFSETQ.

A remark on this clone: The same CDR3 also results from other DNA sequences found in this sample. The chain couples TRBV7-2 to TRBJ1-5; the match to TRBD1 covers 11 bases. Trimming took 2 bases from V and 6 from J; bases not matched to a gene: 6. The CDR3 covers 16 residues. Germline lookup yields CDR1 SGHTA and CDR2 FQGNSA. CDR3: CASSLTGTGGRQPQHF. The CDR3 DNA follows: TGTGCCAGCAGCTTAACCGGGACAGGGGGTCGTCAGCCCCAGCATTTT.

The genes are TRBV2 and TRBJ2-2; the D is unclear. Germline V gene lookup returns CDR1 SNHLY and CDR2 FYNNEI. Trimming removed 10 bases at V and 1 base at J, with 13 bases between. This CDR3 is 14 amino acids long. CDR3 residues: CAIPPTENTGELFF. The DNA for the CDR3 is TGTGCCATTCCCCCTACTGAGAACACCGGGGAGCTGTTTTTT.